Listed here are 9 T cell receptor beta chains from one sample, sequenced in a study of human T cells and chemical hapten exposure (dated by TCRdb to the early 2020s). The library was built by means of RACE. The sequencer was a NextSeq 500. TCRdb passed the public sequencing reads through fastp at Q25 and MiXCR, retaining productive beta sequences. Each entry merges the rows of one CDR3 protein and shows their most common DNA and genes. Recorded for this sample are just over 70,000 distinct CDR3 sequences; around 10% of them occurred a single time. The ten biggest clones cover roughly 1.5% of the sample. Interpreted using the paper, the time point label stands for: patch test 3, about 24 weeks after DPC sensitization. What this sample's treatment or condition label stands for: therapeutic diphenylcyclopropenone sensitization with weekly scalp DPC. Sequencing was performed on whole blood, taken in connection with sensitization to the hapten diphenylcyclopropenone (DPC). These receptors came from a woman aged 50 to 60 with alopecia areata. Some clones in this sample may be carry-over from other donors' samples.

The J gene is TRBJ2-5, the V gene TRBV7-2; D is unclear. Germline V gives CDR1 SGHTA, CDR2 FQGNSA. The CDR3 loop spans 12 amino acids. The V end was cut by 5 bases, the J end by 2 bases, with 6 bases between. The CDR3 sequence: CASSLMQETQYF. Written as DNA, the CDR3 is TGTGCCAGCAGCCTGATGCAAGAGACCCAGTACTTC.

This clonotype was detected many times. The gene calls are TRBV20-1 and TRBJ1-5, with D unclear. The V gene's germline CDR1 is DFQATT and CDR2 SNEGSKA (reference sequence). The V end lost 3 bases, the J end lost 5 bases, and 8 bases lay between the germline ends. The CDR3 spans 12 residues. The CDR3 sequence is CSARGGDQPQHF. CDR3 in DNA: TGCAGTGCTAGGGGCGGAGATCAGCCCCAGCATTTT.

In its sample, this clonotype was seen a few times. The chain combines TRBV3-1 with TRBJ1-5; D is uncertain. Trimming cost V 1 base and J 2 bases, with 6 bases left between them. There are 14 residues in the CDR3. Per the germline V gene, CDR1 is LGHDT and CDR2 is YNNKEL (reference sequence). CDR3 DNA: TGTGCCAGCAGCCAAGTGGGAGGCAATCAGCCCCAGCATTTT. Protein sequence: CASSQVGGNQPQHF.

This clonotype came up a few times. The chain recombines TRBV20-1 with TRBJ1-1; the D is unclear. Trimming left V 0 bases short and J 6 bases short, with 11 bases between. CDR1 and CDR2 (germline): DFQATT, SNEGSKA (reference sequence). CDR3 length: 13 residues. CDR3 in amino acids: CSARDLADAEAFF. CDR3 nucleotide sequence: TGCAGTGCTAGAGATCTCGCTGACGCTGAAGCTTTCTTT.

Note on this clonotype: The junction departs from germline at one end; a sequencing error may be responsible. This chain joins TRBV6-5 and TRBJ2-3; D is unclear. This CDR3 has 16 residues. Per the germline V gene, CDR1 is MNHEY and CDR2 is SVGAGI. The CDR3 loop is CTSSYSGRVLPDTQYF. The CDR3 coding sequence is TGTACCAGCAGTTACTCGGGCCGGGTTCTACCAGATACGCAGTATTTT.

This clonotype came up many times. The rearrangement joins TRBV20-1 to TRBJ1-6; D is possibly TRBD1 (6 bases). V lost 6 bases and J lost 10, with 19 bases in between. The germline gives CDR1 DFQATT, CDR2 SNEGSKA (reference sequence). The CDR3 runs 14 residues. The CDR3 loop reads CSANGGQGVSPLHF. The CDR3 DNA reads TGCAGTGCCAATGGGGGGCAGGGAGTGTCACCCCTCCACTTT.

This clonotype showed up many times. The chain has TRBV18 and TRBJ2-1, with a weak D call TRBD1 (5 bases). V lost 2 bases, J lost 9 bases, and 8 bases lay in between. Germline V lookup: CDR1 KGHSH, CDR2 LQKENI. There are 12 residues in the CDR3. The CDR3 reads CASSPRGTEQFF. The CDR3 nucleotides read TGTGCCAGCTCACCAAGGGGTACTGAGCAGTTCTTC. Together with reference TRBV18 and TRBJ2-1, the CDR3 gives the full variable domain: NAGVMQNPRHLVRRRGQEARLRCSPMKGHSHVYWYRQLPEEGLKFMVYLQKENIIDESGMPKERFSAEFPKEGPSILRIQQVVRGDSAAYFCASSPRGTEQFFGPGTRLTVL.

The sample holds a few counts of this clonotype. The chain uses TRBV18 and TRBJ2-3; D might be TRBD1 (6 bases). Trimming took 0 bases from V and 1 from J, leaving 11 bases between them. The CDR3 is made up of 16 amino acids. Germline V CDR1 and CDR2: KGHSH, LQKENI. The CDR3 coding sequence is TGTGCCAGCTCACCACCCTCACAGGGCGGCACAGATACGCAGTATTTT. Its protein product is CASSPPSQGGTDTQYF.

The sample holds a few counts of this clonotype. The chain employs TRBV9 and TRBJ2-5; the D gene is possibly TRBD2 (6 bases). Germline V gene sequence: CDR1 SGDLS, CDR2 YYNGEE. The CDR3 covers 14 residues. The V and J ends lost 4 bases and 4 bases respectively, with 14 bases between them. The CDR3 bases are TGTGCCAGCAGCACCGGGACTTTCCCAGAGACCCAGTACTTC. Amino acids: CASSTGTFPETQYF.